In this sample, the clone carrying this T cell receptor beta chain turned up a few times. What it binds is unknown. This entry is derived from a study of blood T cells in healthy people across ages. The V gene lost 4 bases and the J gene lost 1 base, with 16 bases spanning the gap. The CDR3 contains 16 residues. Germline CDR1 and CDR2: LNHDA and SQIVND (reference sequence). A second PCR, run for roughly 7 to 11 cycles, used a sample-barcoded 5' primer plus a J-beta primer mix. TCRdb processed the 5' RACE reads anew with MiXCR; each CDR3 protein has one entry. In the table there are some 800,000 distinct CDR3 sequences, 25% of which are singletons. Findings of the study overall: Conclusively comparing naive with antigen-experienced cells was impossible with unsorted PBMCs.

These data are also associated with another study on T cells of mothers and their children.

The specimen sequenced was blood. V and J are TRBV19 and TRBJ2-5, with no clear D. This clonotype was obtained from a boy between 10 and 17 years old in good health. The CDR3: CASSSAPTQPQETQYF. The CDR3 nucleotides are TGTGCCAGTAGTAGCGCTCCGACACAACCCCAAGAGACCCAGTACTTC.